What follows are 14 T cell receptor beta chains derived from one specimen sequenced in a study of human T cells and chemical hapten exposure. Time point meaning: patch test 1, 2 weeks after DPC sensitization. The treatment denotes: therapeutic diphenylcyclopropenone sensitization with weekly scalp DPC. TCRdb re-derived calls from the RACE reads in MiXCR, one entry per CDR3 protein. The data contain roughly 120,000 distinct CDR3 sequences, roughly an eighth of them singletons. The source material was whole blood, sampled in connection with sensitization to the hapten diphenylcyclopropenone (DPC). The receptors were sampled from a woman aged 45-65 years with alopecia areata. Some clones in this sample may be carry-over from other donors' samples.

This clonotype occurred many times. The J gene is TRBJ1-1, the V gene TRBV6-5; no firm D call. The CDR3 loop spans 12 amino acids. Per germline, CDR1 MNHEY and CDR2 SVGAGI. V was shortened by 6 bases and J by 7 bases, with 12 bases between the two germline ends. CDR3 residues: CASSNPTGEAFF. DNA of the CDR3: TGTGCCAGCAGCAACCCCACGGGTGAAGCTTTCTTT.

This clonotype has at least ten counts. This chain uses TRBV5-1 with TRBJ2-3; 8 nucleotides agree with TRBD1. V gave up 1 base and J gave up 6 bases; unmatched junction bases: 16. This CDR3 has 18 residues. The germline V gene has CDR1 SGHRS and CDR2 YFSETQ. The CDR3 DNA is TGCGCCAGCAGCTTGCGCGCCCTTGGGACAGGCGTCAGGGATACGCAGTATTTT. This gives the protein CASSLRALGTGVRDTQYF.

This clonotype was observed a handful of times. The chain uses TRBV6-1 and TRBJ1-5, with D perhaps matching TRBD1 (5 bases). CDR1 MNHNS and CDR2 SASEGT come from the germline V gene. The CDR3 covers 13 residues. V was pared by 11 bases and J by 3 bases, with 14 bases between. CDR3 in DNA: TGTGCCGGTGGGACCGCTTACAATCAGCCCCAGCATTTT. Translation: CAGGTAYNQPQHF.

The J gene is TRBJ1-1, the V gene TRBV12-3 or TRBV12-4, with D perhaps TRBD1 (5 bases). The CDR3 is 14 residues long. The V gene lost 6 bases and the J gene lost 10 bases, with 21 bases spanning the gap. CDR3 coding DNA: TGTGCCAGCAGCGATCAGCTTTCGGGGGACGGAGCTTTCTTT. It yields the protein CASSDQLSGDGAFF.

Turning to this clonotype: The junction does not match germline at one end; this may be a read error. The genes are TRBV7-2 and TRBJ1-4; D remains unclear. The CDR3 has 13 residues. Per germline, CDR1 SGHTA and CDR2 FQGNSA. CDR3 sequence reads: CASGLVWNEKLFF. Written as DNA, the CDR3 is TGTGCCAGCGGCTTAGTATGGAATGAAAAACTGTTTTTT. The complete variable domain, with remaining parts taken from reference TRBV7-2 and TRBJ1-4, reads GAGVSQSPSNKVTEKGKDVELRCDPISGHTALYWYRQSLGQGLEFLIYFQGNSAPDKSGLPSDRFSAERTGGSVSTLTIQRTQQEDSAVYLCASGLVWNEKLFFGSGTQLSVL.

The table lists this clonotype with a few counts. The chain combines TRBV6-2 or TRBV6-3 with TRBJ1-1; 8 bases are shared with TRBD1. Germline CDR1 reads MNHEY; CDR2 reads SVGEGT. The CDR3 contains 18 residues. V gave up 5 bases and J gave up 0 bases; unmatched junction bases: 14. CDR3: CASSPSGFRGQMNTEAFF. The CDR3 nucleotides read TGTGCCAGCAGTCCCAGTGGGTTCAGGGGGCAGATGAACACTGAAGCTTTCTTT.

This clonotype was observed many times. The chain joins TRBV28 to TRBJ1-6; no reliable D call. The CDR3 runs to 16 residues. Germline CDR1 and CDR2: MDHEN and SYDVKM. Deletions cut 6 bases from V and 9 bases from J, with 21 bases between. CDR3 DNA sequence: TGTGCCAGCAGACCCCTGCGGTTTCTTTCCCCTTCACCCCTCCACTTT. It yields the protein CASRPLRFLSPSPLHF.

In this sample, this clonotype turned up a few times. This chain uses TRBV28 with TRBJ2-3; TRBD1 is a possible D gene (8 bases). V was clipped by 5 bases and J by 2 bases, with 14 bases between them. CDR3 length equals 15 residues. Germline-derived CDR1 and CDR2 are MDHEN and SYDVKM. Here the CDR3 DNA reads TGTGCCAGCAGTACAGGGGGGGCCGACACAGATACGCAGTATTTT. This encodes CASSTGGADTDTQYF.

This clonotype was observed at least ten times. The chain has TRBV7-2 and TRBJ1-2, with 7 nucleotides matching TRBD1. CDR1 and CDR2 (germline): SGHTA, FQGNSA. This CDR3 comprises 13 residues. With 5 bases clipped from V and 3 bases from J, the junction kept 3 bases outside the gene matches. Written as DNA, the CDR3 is TGTGCCAGCAGCAGAGACAGGGACTATGGCTACACCTTC. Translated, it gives CASSRDRDYGYTF. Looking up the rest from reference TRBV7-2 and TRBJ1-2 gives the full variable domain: GAGVSQSPSNKVTEKGKDVELRCDPISGHTALYWYRQSLGQGLEFLIYFQGNSAPDKSGLPSDRFSAERTGGSVSTLTIQRTQQEDSAVYLCASSRDRDYGYTFGSGTRLTVV.

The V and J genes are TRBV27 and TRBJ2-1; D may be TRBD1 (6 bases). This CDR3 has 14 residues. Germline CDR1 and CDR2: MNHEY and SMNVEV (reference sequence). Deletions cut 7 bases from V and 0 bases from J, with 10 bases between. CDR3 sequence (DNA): TGTGCCAGCAACCCAGGGGTCTCCTACAATGAGCAGTTCTTC. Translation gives CASNPGVSYNEQFF.

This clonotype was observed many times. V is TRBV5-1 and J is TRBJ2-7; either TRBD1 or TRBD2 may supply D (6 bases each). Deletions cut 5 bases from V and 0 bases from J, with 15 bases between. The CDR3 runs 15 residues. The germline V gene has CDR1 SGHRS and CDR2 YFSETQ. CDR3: CASRGGTGSSYEQYF. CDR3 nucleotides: TGCGCCAGCAGGGGGGGAACAGGGAGCTCCTACGAGCAGTACTTC.

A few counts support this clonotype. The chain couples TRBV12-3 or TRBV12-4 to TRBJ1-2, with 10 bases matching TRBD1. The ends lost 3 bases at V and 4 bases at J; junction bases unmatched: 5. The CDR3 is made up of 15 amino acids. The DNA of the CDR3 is TGTGCCAGCAGTTTCGGGACAGGGGCCTTCTATGGCTACACCTTC. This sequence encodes CASSFGTGAFYGYTF.

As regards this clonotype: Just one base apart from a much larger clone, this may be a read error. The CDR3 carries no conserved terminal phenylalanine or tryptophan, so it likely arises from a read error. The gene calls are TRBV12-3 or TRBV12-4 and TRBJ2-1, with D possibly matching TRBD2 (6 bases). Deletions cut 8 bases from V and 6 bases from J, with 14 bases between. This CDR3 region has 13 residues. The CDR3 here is CASGTGTSNEQFS. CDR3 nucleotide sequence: TGTGCCAGCGGAACCGGGACTTCCAATGAGCAGTTCTCC.

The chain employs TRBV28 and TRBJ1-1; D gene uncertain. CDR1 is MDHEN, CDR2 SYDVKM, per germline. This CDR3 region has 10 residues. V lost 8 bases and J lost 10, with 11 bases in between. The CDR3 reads CASGSLRAFF. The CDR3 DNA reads TGTGCCAGCGGGTCCTTAAGAGCTTTCTTT.